This T cell receptor (beta chain) is drawn from a study of CD8 T cells in ankylosing spondylitis. MiXCR was run by TCRdb on the 5' RACE reads, yielding one entry per CDR3 protein. The sample includes around 180,000 distinct CDR3 sequences, 10% to 15% of them seen just once. V trimming: 4 bases; J trimming: 4 bases; junction bases outside the gene matches: 9. The CDR3 is made up of 16 amino acids. Germline CDR1 reads SGHVS; CDR2 reads FQNEAQ. About this clonotype itself: The antigen is undetermined.

Study outcomes and limitations: Clones linked to disease were reported to show significant enrichment in matched ankylosing spondylitis synovial fluid. It appeared that ankylosing spondylitis blood was characterized by a TCR beta motif of several highly homologous variants.

The receptor comes from a female donor with ankylosing spondylitis or in good health (not recorded which). Material: blood, either unsorted or a sorted T cell fraction (not recorded which). This chain connects TRBV7-8 to TRBJ2-1; 8 positions agree with TRBD2. For the CDR3, the DNA is TGTGCCAGCAGCTCCTTTAGCGGGATTAAATACAATGAGCAGTTCTTC. Its translation: CASSSFSGIKYNEQFF. Full variable domain (remainder filled in from reference TRBV7-8 and TRBJ2-1): GAGVSQSPRYKVAKRGQDVALRCDPISGHVSLFWYQQALGQGPEFLTYFQNEAQLDKSGLPSDRFFAERPEGSVSTLKIQRTQQEDSAVYLCASSSFSGIKYNEQFFGPGTRLTVL.